These T cell receptor beta chains were read from a single sample in a study of tumor and adjacent non-tumor tissue in lung cancer. Via MiXCR, TCRdb re-called the multiplex PCR reads, giving one row per CDR3 protein. The table has under 100,000 distinct CDR3 sequences, 61% seen once; the top ten hold 15%. The sample comprised lung tumor tissue. The origin of the receptors is a man in his 70s with non-small cell lung cancer. Both conserved end residues are trimmed from each CDR3. Fields, in order: clone size, V gene, J gene, CDR3 protein. A clone size is listed for some rows: how often the clone was seen (once, few, many), or a class if it is expanded.

size: many; V: TRBV6-6; J: TRBJ2-3; CDR3: ASSYRLDTQY
size: NA; V: TRBV6-5; J: TRBJ1-2; CDR3: ASSHKGLAGIHGYT
size: NA; V: TRBV10-3; J: TRBJ2-7; CDR3: AISLIMGGRYEQY
size: NA; V: TRBV6-1; J: TRBJ1-5; CDR3: ASGQHSNQPQH
size: once; V: TRBV4-2; J: TRBJ2-2; CDR3: DSSQAAASVEGGGELF
size: few; V: TRBV11-2; J: TRBJ2-7; CDR3: TSSPTGYEQY
size: once; V: TRBV11-2; J: TRBJ2-1; CDR3: ASSFGTASIMDEQF
size: NA; V: TRBV11-2; J: TRBJ2-5; CDR3: ASSLVASGIVVETQY
size: once; V: TRBV11-2; J: TRBJ2-4; CDR3: ASSLDWRGVGRKIQY
size: many; V: TRBV10-3; J: TRBJ1-2; CDR3: AASGQGESGYT
size: NA; V: TRBV2; J: TRBJ2-7; CDR3: ASCPVTGFSYEQY
size: many; V: TRBV5-6; J: TRBJ1-2; CDR3: ASSLALGASDGHT
size: NA; V: TRBV11-2; J: TRBJ2-2; CDR3: ASSTLGATVELF
size: NA; V: TRBV5-4; J: TRBJ1-1; CDR3: ARRPGIGTEVF
size: once; V: TRBV6-5; J: TRBJ2-3; CDR3: ASCRGTGGAADTQY
size: many; V: TRBV5-6; J: TRBJ1-4; CDR3: ASSRKGGKLF
size: NA; V: TRBV11-2; J: TRBJ2-3; CDR3: VSSLDRNSGDTQY
size: NA; V: TRBV30; J: TRBJ1-2; CDR3: PWRGQGAKGYGYT
size: many; V: TRBV6-1; J: TRBJ1-2; CDR3: ASIVVGGLLDGYT
size: NA; V: TRBV6-2/TRBV6-3; J: TRBJ2-5; CDR3: ASSYPILAGGQETQY
size: many; V: TRBV29-1; J: TRBJ2-3; CDR3: SVEHERLSTDTQY
size: many; V: TRBV19; J: TRBJ2-7; CDR3: ASSIFPRAEQY
size: many; V: TRBV6-6; J: TRBJ1-1; CDR3: ASSSLTGENTEAF
size: NA; V: TRBV11-2; J: TRBJ2-2; CDR3: ASSPLGPRGELI
size: many; V: TRBV12-3/TRBV12-4; J: TRBJ1-1; CDR3: ASSLVVRSEAF
size: NA; V: TRBV20-1; J: TRBJ2-1; CDR3: SAKGLGRGKNEQS
size: NA; V: TRBV11-1; J: NA; CDR3: ASSFAGQVSSGGAREQY
size: NA; V: TRBV20-1; J: TRBJ2-1; CDR3: SAGDHAGSRDNEQF
size: NA; V: TRBV28; J: TRBJ2-3; CDR3: ASGFTQGGPPDTQY
size: NA; V: TRBV29-1; J: TRBJ1-2; CDR3: SGGRPGTYGYT
size: many; V: TRBV6-5; J: TRBJ1-1; CDR3: ASKLGPGTTEAF
size: NA; V: TRBV7-8; J: TRBJ1-6; CDR3: AGRRGGQGYNNSALH